This T cell receptor beta chain is from a study of cytomegalovirus exposure and HLA in healthy donors. Primers included in the PCR were 60 Vbeta and 13 Jbeta primers. Only in-frame clones appear in the TCRdb table, and some are missing; sequencing was by immunoSEQ multiplex PCR. The sample lists about 130,000 clones; roughly 74% were seen once. The specimen sequenced was PBMCs. The clonotype was recovered from a woman in her forties or fifties in good health and CMV-seropositive.

This CDR3 reads CASSSWTGADQETQYF. In nucleotides, the CDR3 is TGTGCCAGCAGCTCCTGGACAGGGGCCGACCAAGAGACCCAGTACTTC. V usage is TRBV5-4 and J usage is TRBJ2-5, with 9 positions matching TRBD1. The junction had 6 bases not matched to a gene; V was cut back by 3 bases and J by 0 bases. Germline loops: CDR1 SGHNT, CDR2 YYREEE (reference sequence). This CDR3 contains 16 residues.